Listed here is a single TCR beta chain. This record belongs to a study of blood T cell repertoires in COVID-19. Study-level background: Collection of acute and convalescent COVID-19 samples took place in the United States, Italy and Spain. Sample material is recorded as cDNA or gDNA derived from T cells, B-cell-depleted T cells, or PBMCs.

CDR1 SGDLS and CDR2 YYNGEE come from the germline V gene. Trimming at V came to 6 bases and at J to 2 bases, leaving 12 bases not matched to a gene. CDR3 length: 16 residues. Per the original methods: Reference gene primer amplification gave estimated nucleated cell counts. The repertoire was sequenced with immunoSEQ multiplex PCR; TCRdb's copy has only in-frame clones and lacks some. V and J calls and clone size are given by that table; D and trimming were obtained from the DNA. The repertoire consists of some 140,000 clones, with approximately 84% occurring once and the leading ten covering roughly 18%.

This chain uses TRBV9 with TRBJ2-5; 8 nucleotides align to TRBD2. The clonotype comes from a woman aged 50 to 60 who had recovered from COVID-19. Sequences were obtained from peripheral blood. The CDR3 reads CASNPHRASGQETQYF. Written as DNA, the CDR3 is TGTGCCAGCAACCCTCATAGGGCTAGCGGGCAAGAGACCCAGTACTTC.